Listed below are T cell receptor beta chains from one sample, sequenced in a study of PD-1 and CTLA-4 blockade in melanoma. Here immunoSEQ multiplex PCR was the method, and the copy in TCRdb shows in-frame clones only, minus some. The repertoire has about 31,000 clones, approximately 89% of them found once; the top ten carry about 9.4%. This sample comprised CD8+ T cells from peripheral blood, obtained from a patient given anti-PD-1 treatment. The receptor source for this set is a human donor with melanoma. CDR3s include the opening cysteine and the closing phenylalanine or tryptophan. The order of the fields is J gene, V gene, D gene, CDR3 length, clone size, CDR3 protein, CDR3 DNA. D genes are given only for firm matches. Clone size is not always given. Where it is, it says once, few, many or a class for expanded clones.

TRBJ2-1 TRBV2 NA 10 once CASSDNEQFF TGTGCCAGCAGTGACAATGAGCAGTTCTTC
TRBJ2-7 TRBV5-1 TRBD2 15 NA CASSLGSGGAYEQYF TGCGCCAGCAGCTTGGGTAGCGGGGGGGCCTACGAGCAGTACTTC
TRBJ1-2 TRBV11-2 NA 14 NA CASSSRRDNYGYTF TGTGCCAGCAGCTCCCGCAGGGACAACTATGGCTACACCTTC
TRBJ2-5 TRBV6-5 NA 14 few CASSYRGEVQTQYF TGTGCCAGCAGTTACAGGGGGGAGGTTCAGACCCAGTACTTC
TRBJ2-7 TRBV4-1 TRBD1 16 few CASSQGSGGESYEQYF TGCGCCAGCAGCCAAGGCTCAGGGGGCGAGTCCTACGAGCAGTACTTC
TRBJ2-7 TRBV6-2/TRBV6-3 NA 15 few CASSPPTGRSDEQYF TGTGCCAGCAGCCCTCCTACAGGTAGATCGGACGAGCAGTACTTC
TRBJ1-1 TRBV19 NA 14 NA CASSIGGANTEAFF TGTGCCAGTAGTATAGGGGGCGCGAACACTGAAGCTTTCTTT
TRBJ2-7 TRBV5-1 NA 13 few CASTPTESYEQYF TGCGCCAGCACCCCGACGGAATCCTACGAGCAGTACTTC
TRBJ2-1 TRBV27 NA 14 NA CASSFLGGGNEQFF TGTGCCAGCAGTTTCCTAGGGGGGGGAAATGAGCAGTTCTTC
TRBJ1-1 TRBV30 NA 14 NA CAWSEGRGKTEAFF TGTGCCTGGAGTGAAGGACGGGGGAAGACTGAAGCTTTCTTT
TRBJ2-2 TRBV7-9 NA 17 NA CAIEGKILAQNTGELFF TGTGCCATCGAAGGGAAAATACTAGCCCAAAACACCGGGGAGCTGTTTTTT
TRBJ1-4 TRBV11-2 NA 15 NA CASSLTLGHGEKLFF TGTGCCAGCAGCTTAACCCTGGGGCACGGTGAAAAACTGTTTTTT
TRBJ2-1 TRBV7-8 TRBD2 16 once CASSLPRGSPYNEQFF TGTGCCAGCAGCTTACCCCGCGGGAGTCCCTACAATGAGCAGTTCTTC
TRBJ2-2 TRBV19 NA 13 NA CASRDSLDGELFF TGTGCCAGTAGGGACAGTCTAGATGGGGAGCTGTTTTTT
TRBJ1-1 TRBV2 NA 15 NA CASSEAGRGNTEAFF TGTGCCAGCAGTGAAGCGGGCAGGGGGAACACTGAAGCTTTCTTT
TRBJ1-2 TRBV2 NA 14 NA CASSAGGTNYGYTF TGTGCCAGCAGTGCAGGCGGAACTAACTATGGCTACACCTTC
TRBJ1-1 TRBV7-8 NA 13 NA CASRGDLGDEAFF TGTGCCAGCAGGGGGGACCTGGGGGATGAAGCTTTCTTT
TRBJ2-7 TRBV6-5 NA 15 NA CASSLTLGSSYEQYF TGTGCCAGCAGTTTAACCTTAGGGAGCTCCTACGAGCAGTACTTC
TRBJ1-1 TRBV7-9 NA 15 NA CASSPALGGDTEAFF TGTGCCAGCAGCCCCGCCTTAGGGGGTGACACTGAAGCTTTCTTT
TRBJ2-7 TRBV25-1 TRBD1 16 NA CASSHHSGTGSYEQYF TGTGCCAGCAGCCACCATTCCGGGACAGGGTCATACGAGCAGTACTTC
TRBJ1-1 TRBV20-1 NA 13 NA CSASDSLTIEAFF TGCAGTGCTAGTGACAGCCTAACGATTGAAGCTTTCTTT
TRBJ2-7 TRBV10-2 NA 13 NA CASSGGLNLGQYF TGCGCCAGCAGTGGAGGTCTAAACCTTGGGCAGTACTTC